The clone carrying this TCR beta chain ranks as medium-sized. Antigen: not known. The CDR3 is 14 amino acids. The germline gives CDR1 MNHNS, CDR2 SASEGT. The J segment lost 3 bases and the V segment lost 1 base, leaving 3 bases of the junction unmatched. This sample stems from a study of chemoradiotherapy in HPV16-positive cancers. The table came from immunoSEQ multiplex PCR; TCRdb's copy has only in-frame clones and leaves some out. The sample lists 15,000 to 20,000 clones, roughly 82% seen once, with roughly 3.7% in the top ten. Over chemoradiotherapy, repertoires were sampled more than once. Study results and limitations: During treatment, candidate HPV-specific clones and E7-related motifs expanded in tumor.

Sequencing used blood, obtained from a patient who underwent chemoradiotherapy. The TCR originated in a human donor with HPV-associated anogenital cancer. The chain employs TRBV6-1 and TRBJ2-7; 7 positions agree with TRBD1. As DNA, the CDR3 is TGTGCCAGCAGTGAAGGAGGACAGGTCTACGAGCAGTACTTC. Amino acids: CASSEGGQVYEQYF.